This entry lists 10 T cell receptor beta chains sequenced from one sample in a study of Ad26.COV2.S vaccination and SARS-CoV-2 variants. The treatment denotes: around 19 received Ad26.COV2.S at low or high dose, single or two shots; roughly five received placebo; per-sample allocation not given. Samples analyzed were those drawn on day 63 after the first vaccine or placebo injection. Measured with immunoSEQ multiplex PCR; TCRdb has only the in-frame clones, and not every one. The data show fewer than 800,000 clones, roughly 90% seen once. Material: peripheral blood, obtained in a trial of Ad26.COV2.S vaccine versus placebo. Receptors were obtained from a person between 18 and 65 years old who received the Ad26.COV2.S COVID-19 vaccine or a placebo.

This clone appeared a few times. The chain recombines TRBV7-3 with TRBJ1-6; D ambiguous. CDR3 length equals 14 residues. V was pared by 1 base and J by 7 bases, with 8 bases between. Germline CDR1 and CDR2: SGHTA and FQGTGA. This CDR3 reads CASSLRATNSPLHF. The CDR3 coding sequence is TGTGCCAGCAGCTTAAGGGCCACAAATTCACCCCTCCACTTT.

This clone was seen only once. V and J are TRBV5-4 and TRBJ2-5; 10 bases fit TRBD2. Unmatched junction bases numbered 3, after V lost 4 bases and J lost 0 bases. The length of the CDR3 is 15 residues. The germline CDR1 and CDR2 sequences are SGHNT and YYREEE (reference sequence). In DNA form, the CDR3 reads TGTGCCAGCAGCAGGGGACTAGCGTACCAAGAGACCCAGTACTTC. Amino acids: CASSRGLAYQETQYF.

This clone was seen only once. This rearrangement joins TRBV18 to TRBJ1-2; the match to TRBD1 covers 9 bases. CDR3 length equals 16 residues. J was trimmed by 8 bases and V by 0 bases; bases with no gene match: 10. Germline lookup yields CDR1 KGHSH and CDR2 LQKENI. CDR3 DNA: TGTGCCAGCTCACCACCGGTATCTACAGGGGGCTGGGGCTACACCTTC. Its protein product is CASSPPVSTGGWGYTF.

This sequence joins TRBV10-3 and TRBJ1-6; no clear D. The CDR3 extends over 13 amino acids. V lost 10 bases and J lost 0, with 7 bases in between. CDR1 and CDR2 (germline): ENHRY, SYGVKD. The CDR3 nucleotides are TGTGCCACCGTGTCCTCCTATAATTCACCCCTCCACTTT. Translating gives CATVSSYNSPLHF.

CDR3 nucleotide sequence: TGTGCCAGAAGCTTAGATCCCACAGGGAACTATGGCTACACCTTC. Translation gives CARSLDPTGNYGYTF. J is TRBJ1-2 and V is TRBV7-5; the D call in the table, TRBD1, was not verified against the DNA. TRBV7-5 is recorded as a pseudogene. This CDR3 has 15 residues.

As for this clone: A read error may produce the germline difference seen at one junction end. CDR3 region: CASTPGQGTDEQFF. The CDR3 coding sequence is TGTGCTAGCACTCCGGGACAGGGTACCGATGAGCAGTTCTTC. The J gene is TRBJ2-1, the V gene TRBV7-2, with 9 bases fitting TRBD1. The CDR3 is made up of 14 amino acids. Germline CDR1 is SGHTA and CDR2 is FQGNSA.

This clone was seen only once. The CDR3: CARTFGTGTKETQYF. In DNA, the CDR3 is TGTGCCAGGACTTTTGGGACAGGGACTAAAGAGACCCAGTACTTC. V and J are TRBV25-1 and TRBJ2-5; 9 bases map to TRBD1. The CDR3 is 15 residues long. Per germline, CDR1 MGHDK and CDR2 SYGVNS. The J segment lost 3 bases and the V segment lost 9 bases, leaving 11 bases of the junction unmatched.

Remarks on this clone: The same CDR3 arises from other DNA sequences in this sample as well. The CDR3 DNA reads TGTGCCACCAGTGACTCCGGCTATGGCTACACCTTC. Translating gives CATSDSGYGYTF. The chain uses TRBV24-1 and TRBJ1-2; D remains unclear. Germline CDR1 reads KGHDR; CDR2 reads SFDVKD. CDR3 length equals 12 residues. V lost 4 bases and J lost 4, with 6 bases in between.

The genes are TRBV30 and TRBJ1-6; 7 positions agree with TRBD1. This CDR3 comprises 15 residues. Trimming took 3 bases from V and 7 from J; bases not matched to a gene: 9. Germline assignment: CDR1 GTSNPN and CDR2 SVGIG (reference sequence). In DNA, the CDR3 is TGTGCCTGGAGCAGAATGGACAGGAAAAATTCACCCCTCCACTTT. Amino acids: CAWSRMDRKNSPLHF.

V is TRBV4-2 and J is TRBJ1-2; tentatively, D is TRBD1 (5 bases). The CDR3 loop spans 16 amino acids. Germline CDR1 is LGHNA and CDR2 is YNFKEQ. The ends were cut back, 0 bases at V and 4 bases at J, with 15 bases in the middle. The CDR3, as DNA: TGTGCCAGCAGCCAAGAGTCACAGGCTGTGATCTATGGCTACACCTTC. Translated: CASSQESQAVIYGYTF.